The 14 T cell receptor beta chains listed next were all sequenced from one sample in a study of T cells in Graves' hyperthyroidism and ophthalmopathy. Amplified regions were TCR beta CDR3 sequences from RNA transcripts. The HTBI primer set drove a first-round RT-PCR of the TCR CDR3. TCRdb analysed the multiplex PCR reads with MiXCR anew, one entry per CDR3 protein. The sample has approximately 520,000 distinct CDR3 sequences; around a quarter are singletons. Sequenced input: blood. Receptors were obtained from a woman aged 25-40 years with Graves' ophthalmopathy.

The genes are TRBV7-9 and TRBJ2-7; 8 bases line up with TRBD2. This CDR3 is 13 amino acids long. Looked up from germline, CDR1 is SEHNR and CDR2 is FQNEAQ (reference sequence). J gave up 6 bases and V 5 bases, and 6 bases lay outside the gene matches. Here the CDR3 DNA reads TGTGCCAGCAGCACAGGACTAGCTGTCGAGCAGTACTTC. Protein: CASSTGLAVEQYF.

This clonotype was detected ten times or more. The genes are TRBV7-2 and TRBJ2-5; D unresolved. Germline assignment: CDR1 SGHTA and CDR2 FQGNSA. CDR3 length: 11 amino acids. The V and J ends lost 5 bases and 5 bases respectively, with 6 bases between them. CDR3 amino acids: CASSQAETQYF. In DNA form, the CDR3 reads TGTGCCAGCAGCCAGGCGGAGACCCAGTACTTC.

The chain links TRBV19 to TRBJ2-2; 8 bases match TRBD2. This CDR3 region has 17 residues. V gave up 7 bases and J gave up 5 bases; unmatched junction bases: 15. CDR1 is LNHDA, CDR2 SQIVND, per germline (reference sequence). The DNA of the CDR3 is TGTGCCAGTAAGAGACTCATTAGCGGGGTTCGTACCGGGGAGCTGTTTTTT. As protein: CASKRLISGVRTGELFF.

About this clonotype: This may come from a read error, since a much larger clone is one base off. This CDR3 is missing its conserved last phenylalanine or tryptophan, likely due to a read error. CDR3 bases: TGTGCCAGTTCAAAAGGGACTTCAGGAAATCAGCCCCAGCATTTG. It is translated as CASSKGTSGNQPQHL. The chain has TRBV19 and TRBJ1-5; D might be TRBD1 (5 bases). The CDR3 is 15 amino acids. Looked up from germline, CDR1 is LNHDA and CDR2 is SQIVND (reference sequence). Trimming pared 8 bases from V and 4 bases from J, leaving 18 bases between.

Ten or more counts support this clonotype. This chain joins TRBV27 and TRBJ1-1; tentatively, D is TRBD1 (5 bases). Germline CDR1 MNHEY, CDR2 SMNVEV (reference sequence). V dropped 6 bases and J dropped 2 bases, with 10 bases sitting between them. The CDR3 length is 13 residues. The CDR3 spells CASRPRGNTEAFF. CDR3 DNA sequence: TGTGCCAGCAGGCCCCGGGGCAACACTGAAGCTTTCTTT.

This clonotype turned up a few times. The rearrangement uses TRBV20-1 and TRBJ1-2, with D possibly matching TRBD1 (6 bases). Germline CDR1 DFQATT, CDR2 SNEGSKA (reference sequence). The V end was cut by 6 bases, the J end by 8 bases, with 28 bases between. The CDR3 runs 16 residues. The CDR3 protein is CSANRFVGGRLGGYTF. The CDR3 DNA follows: TGCAGTGCGAACAGATTTGTTGGGGGCCGCCTTGGGGGCTACACCTTC.

This clonotype occurred many times. CDR3: CASMDDSGNTIYF. Here the CDR3 DNA reads TGTGCCAGTATGGACGACTCTGGAAACACCATATATTTT. The rearrangement links TRBV19 to TRBJ1-3; D unclear. CDR3 length equals 13 residues. Trimming cost V 7 bases and J 0 bases, with 7 bases left between them. The germline V gene encodes CDR1 LNHDA and CDR2 SQIVND (reference sequence).

This clonotype has a count of ten or more. The chain employs TRBV20-1 and TRBJ2-7; 9 bases fit TRBD2. Germline values: CDR1 DFQATT, CDR2 SNEGSKA (reference sequence). The CDR3 totals 15 residues. V trimming: 0 bases; J trimming: 4 bases; junction bases outside the gene matches: 7. The CDR3 region is CSARDSSGGTYEQYF. CDR3 coding DNA: TGCAGTGCTAGAGATTCAAGCGGGGGGACGTACGAGCAGTACTTC.

The chain has TRBV12-3 or TRBV12-4 and TRBJ2-2; D perhaps matches TRBD1 (8 bases). V gave up 7 bases and J gave up 7 bases, with 28 bases separating them. This CDR3 contains 18 residues. In DNA, the CDR3 is TGTGCCAGCACCCCTCGCAGGGGGCGCGGGGGTCTTCACGGGGAGCTGTTTTTT. As protein: CASTPRRGRGGLHGELFF.

Remarks on this clonotype: Mismatch with germline at one junction end may stem from a read error. The rearrangement links TRBV7-2 to TRBJ2-5, with TRBD1 identical over 7 bases. The germline gives CDR1 SGHTA, CDR2 FQGNSA. CDR3 size: 14 residues. This CDR3 is CAISRGTREETQYF. CDR3 nucleotides: TGTGCCATCAGCAGGGGGACACGGGAAGAGACCCAGTACTTC.

There are many counts of this clonotype. This chain joins TRBV30 and TRBJ1-1, with D possibly being TRBD1 (5 bases). The germline CDR1 and CDR2 sequences are GTSNPN and SVGIG (reference sequence). V was trimmed by 2 bases and J by 5 bases, leaving 12 bases between them. The CDR3 consists of 13 residues. The DNA for the CDR3 is TGTGCCTGGAGTAGGGGCGCGTGGACTGAAGCTTTCTTT. Amino acid sequence: CAWSRGAWTEAFF. The full variable domain, its missing parts supplied by reference TRBV30 and TRBJ1-1, is SQTIHQWPATLVQPVGSPLSLECTVEGTSNPNLYWYRQAAGRGLQLLFYSVGIGQISSEVPQNLSASRPQDRQFILSSKKLLLSDSGFYLCAWSRGAWTEAFFGQGTRLTVV.

This clonotype was recorded at least ten times. For the CDR3, the DNA is TGTGCCAGTAGTTTCGGACTAGCGGGGGGGATATGGGCCGGGGAGCTGTTTTTT. The encoded protein is CASSFGLAGGIWAGELFF. The gene calls are TRBV19 and TRBJ2-2, with 15 bases lining up with TRBD2. The CDR3 runs 18 residues. Germline V gene lookup returns CDR1 LNHDA and CDR2 SQIVND (reference sequence). J was trimmed by 6 bases and V by 5 bases; bases with no gene match: 10.

CDR3 sequence: CSGGTSGVETQYF. In nucleotides, the CDR3 is TGCAGCGGAGGGACTAGCGGGGTGGAGACCCAGTACTTC. The chain combines TRBV29-1 with TRBJ2-5; 13 bases are shared with TRBD2. Germline V gene data show CDR1 as SQVTM and CDR2 as ANQGSEA. The J segment lost 5 bases and the V segment lost 7 bases, leaving 4 bases of the junction unmatched. This CDR3 contains 13 residues. Complete variable domain (other parts from reference TRBV29-1 and TRBJ2-5): SAVISQKPSRDICQRGTSLTIQCQVDSQVTMMFWYRQQPGQSLTLIATANQGSEATYESGFVIDKFPISRPNLTFSTLTVSNMSPEDSSIYLCSGGTSGVETQYFGPGTRLLVL.

The chain has TRBV10-3 and TRBJ1-5, with 8 bases aligning to TRBD1. With 2 bases clipped from V and 2 bases from J, the junction kept 5 bases outside the gene matches. The CDR3 has 16 residues. Germline V gene sequence: CDR1 ENHRY, CDR2 SYGVKD. CDR3 protein: CAISEIKTGGNQPQHF. Here the CDR3 DNA reads TGTGCCATCAGTGAGATTAAGACAGGGGGCAATCAGCCCCAGCATTTT.